Sequencing of this T cell receptor beta chain was carried out in a study of PD-1 blockade in mismatch repair-deficient tumors. Whole-study context: Patients had about 13 mismatch repair-deficient cancer types and were previously treated and progressing. Whole-study results and caveats: Tumor-resident clones, often absent from pretreatment blood, expanded after pembrolizumab and then contracted.

All patients were mismatch repair deficient, assessed by either PCR or immunohistochemistry. The TCR-sequenced patients were a few responders to pembrolizumab. The CDR3 loop spans 18 amino acids. Germline assignment: CDR1 SGHAT and CDR2 FQNNGV. Trimming took off 1 base at V and 6 bases at J, with 22 bases between the two ends. Clones were sequenced by immunoSEQ multiplex PCR, and TCRdb holds only the in-frame ones, with some missing. The sample has 40,000 or so clones; roughly 83% are singletons. Of note for this clone: The target antigen is unknown.

The receptor comes from an adult with mismatch repair-deficient cancer. The V and J genes are TRBV11-2 and TRBJ2-4, with unresolved D. The sample here was peripheral blood, taken 4 weeks after starting pembrolizumab. The CDR3 sequence: CASSLGALLYSWGNIQYF. The CDR3 DNA is TGTGCCAGCAGCTTAGGGGCACTCCTGTACTCCTGGGGAAACATTCAGTACTTC.